This is a list of T cell receptor beta chains from one sample in a study of blood T cell repertoires in COVID-19. Sequencing was performed with immunoSEQ multiplex PCR; in TCRdb, only in-frame clones are kept and a portion is missing. In the table there are 350,000 or so clones, approximately 89% of which are singletons. Material for sequencing was peripheral blood. All receptors derive from a woman aged 60 to 75 with COVID-19, enrolled during active disease. CDR3s include the opening cysteine and the closing phenylalanine or tryptophan. The order of the fields is J gene, CDR3 length, D gene, clone size, V gene, CDR3 DNA, CDR3 protein. A D gene is named only where the DNA matches it firmly. Where a row states a size, it is once, few, many or the class of an expanded clone; other rows omit it.

>TRBJ1-2|13|NA|NA|TRBV27
TGTGCCAGCAAGGACGGGACTGCTTATGGCTACACCTTC
CASKDGTAYGYTF
>TRBJ1-3|16|NA|NA|TRBV21-1
TGTGCCAGCAGTGAAAAAGCGAGGGACTCTGGAAACACCATATATTTT
CASSEKARDSGNTIYF
>TRBJ1-2|13|TRBD1|NA|TRBV27
TGTGCCAGCAGTCCGGACAGGCGGTATGGCTACACCTTC
CASSPDRRYGYTF
>TRBJ1-6|16|NA|NA|TRBV28
TGTGCCAGCAGTTTTACTGTGAGGGTACAGAATTCACCCCTCCACTTT
CASSFTVRVQNSPLHF
>TRBJ1-2|15|NA|NA|TRBV6-1
TGTGCCAGCAGTGAAGTCCAGATATCTAACTATGGCTACACCTTC
CASSEVQISNYGYTF
>TRBJ1-2|15|TRBD1|NA|TRBV5-4
TGTGCCAGCAGTGACAGGGGGCTGAGGTCATATGGCTACACCTTC
CASSDRGLRSYGYTF
>TRBJ2-7|15|TRBD2|NA|TRBV7-9
TGTGCCAGCAGCTTATGGACTAGCGGGGCCTACGAGCAGTACTTC
CASSLWTSGAYEQYF
>TRBJ2-3|12|NA|NA|TRBV5-1
TGCGCCAGCAGCCTAGGGGTGGATACGCAGTATTTT
CASSLGVDTQYF
>TRBJ1-2|15|NA|few|TRBV6-6
TGTGCCAGCAGTTACTCCGACGGACAGCTCTATGGCTACACCTTC
CASSYSDGQLYGYTF
>TRBJ2-5|16|TRBD2|NA|TRBV2
TGTGCCAGCAGTGTTAGCCCAAGCGGGGGGACGGAGACCCAGTACTTC
CASSVSPSGGTETQYF
>TRBJ1-4|13|NA|NA|TRBV5-8
TGTGCCAGCAGCTTCGGGTTGAATGAAAAACTGTTTTTT
CASSFGLNEKLFF
>TRBJ1-1|14|TRBD1|NA|TRBV7-3
TGTGCCAGCAGCATGGGACAGGGCCAGAATCCGGCTTTCTTT
CASSMGQGQNPAFF
>TRBJ2-7|14|NA|NA|TRBV2
TGTGCCAGCAGTGACGGACTTCCTCCCTACGAGCAGTACTTC
CASSDGLPPYEQYF
>TRBJ1-4|18|NA|NA|TRBV4-2
TGTGCCAGCAGCCTCATAGGTATGACAGATCCAACTAATGAAAAACTGTTTTTT
CASSLIGMTDPTNEKLFF
>TRBJ1-5|18|NA|NA|TRBV21-1
TGTGCCAGCAGCAAAGTCGGGTGGGGCTGCTATAGCAATCAGCCCCAGCATTTT
CASSKVGWGCYSNQPQHF
>TRBJ1-6|15|TRBD1|NA|TRBV5-6
TGTGCCAGCAGCTCACAGGGGTTTTATAATTCACCCCTCCACTTT
CASSSQGFYNSPLHF
>TRBJ2-1|14|NA|NA|TRBV2
TGTGCCAGCAGTGAACAGCGTGGTTTCCATGAGCAGTTCTTC
CASSEQRGFHEQFF
>TRBJ2-1|17|TRBD2|NA|TRBV6-1
TGTGCCAGCAGTGCTCTGGACGGGACTAGCAAAAACAATGAGCAGTTCTTC
CASSALDGTSKNNEQFF
>TRBJ1-2|12|NA|few|TRBV19
TGTGCCTGCAGAGAGGTTAACTATGGCTACACCTTC
CACREVNYGYTF
>TRBJ1-2|13|NA|NA|TRBV18
TGTGCCAGCTGGGGACAAGGAAACTATGGCTACACCTTC
CASWGQGNYGYTF
>TRBJ2-3|15|TRBD2|NA|TRBV7-3
TGTGCCAGCAGCCTTAGCGGGGGTCCCACAGATACGCAGTATTTT
CASSLSGGPTDTQYF